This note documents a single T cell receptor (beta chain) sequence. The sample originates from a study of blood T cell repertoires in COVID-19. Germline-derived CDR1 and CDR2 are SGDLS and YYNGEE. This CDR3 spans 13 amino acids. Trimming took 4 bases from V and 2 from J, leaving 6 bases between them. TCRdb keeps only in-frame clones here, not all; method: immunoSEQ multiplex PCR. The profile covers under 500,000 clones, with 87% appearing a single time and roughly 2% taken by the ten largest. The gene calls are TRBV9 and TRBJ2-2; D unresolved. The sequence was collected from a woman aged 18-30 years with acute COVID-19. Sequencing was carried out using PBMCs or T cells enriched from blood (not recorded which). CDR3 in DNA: TGTGCCAGCAGCAGCACCAACACCGGGGAGCTGTTTTTT. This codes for CASSSTNTGELFF. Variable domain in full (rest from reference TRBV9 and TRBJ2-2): DSGVTQTPKHLITATGQRVTLRCSPRSGDLSVYWYQQSLDQGLQFLIQYYNGEERAKGNILERFSAQQFPDLHSELNLSSLELGDSALYFCASSSTNTGELFFGEGSRLTVL.